A selection of T cell receptor beta chains follows, all from one sample in a study of human T cells and chemical hapten exposure. TCRdb passed the RACE reads through MiXCR, listing each CDR3 protein once. The profile covers around 340,000 distinct CDR3 sequences, with 6% to 8.5% appearing a single time and 7% to 10% taken by the ten largest. Sequencing was performed on whole blood, taken in connection with sensitization to the hapten diphenylcyclopropenone (DPC). The receptors here all came from a woman under 30 with alopecia areata. Some clones in this sample may be carry-over from other donors' samples. Both conserved end residues are part of each CDR3. The order of the fields is J gene, V gene, D gene, clone size, CDR3 protein, CDR3 DNA. D genes are given only for firm matches. The size entry is marked missing in some rows and otherwise reads once, few, many or a size class.

J: TRBJ1-2; V: TRBV6-5; D: TRBD1; size: many; CDR3: CASKRGQGIYGYTF; DNA: TGTGCCAGCAAACGGGGACAGGGAATATATGGCTACACCTTC
J: TRBJ2-3; V: TRBV13; D: NA; size: many; CDR3: CASGLGSPESTDTQYF; DNA: TGTGCCAGCGGGCTTGGTAGCCCGGAAAGCACAGATACGCAGTATTTT
J: TRBJ1-3; V: TRBV21-1; D: NA; size: NA; CDR3: CASSKGGDRSSGNTIYF; DNA: TGTGCCAGCAGCAAAGGGGGAGACAGGAGCTCTGGAAACACCATATATTTT
J: TRBJ1-1; V: TRBV20-1; D: NA; size: NA; CDR3: CSARRFGGAGTEAFF; DNA: TGCAGTGCTAGAAGGTTCGGGGGGGCGGGCACTGAAGCTTTCTTT
J: TRBJ1-6; V: TRBV27; D: NA; size: NA; CDR3: CASRIGGSSYNSPLHF; DNA: TGTGCCAGCAGAATTGGAGGGAGCTCCTATAATTCACCCCTCCACTTT
J: TRBJ2-7; V: TRBV12-3/TRBV12-4; D: NA; size: few; CDR3: CASSPDNSYEQYF; DNA: TGTGCCAGCAGTCCCGACAACTCCTACGAGCAGTACTTC
J: TRBJ2-1; V: TRBV7-8; D: TRBD2; size: many; CDR3: CASSFSGLAGGPRRGEQFF; DNA: TGTGCCAGCAGCTTTTCCGGACTAGCGGGGGGCCCTCGGAGGGGCGAGCAGTTCTTC
J: TRBJ1-1; V: TRBV29-1; D: NA; size: NA; CDR3: CSAKDDLNTEAFF; DNA: TGCAGCGCTAAAGATGACCTTAACACTGAAGCTTTCTTT
J: TRBJ2-7; V: TRBV6-2/TRBV6-3; D: TRBD2; size: many; CDR3: CASSYETSGYEQYF; DNA: TGTGCCAGCAGTTATGAGACTAGCGGGTACGAGCAGTACTTC
J: TRBJ2-3; V: TRBV10-3; D: TRBD2; size: few; CDR3: CAISDPLAANTDTQYF; DNA: TGTGCCATCAGTGACCCACTAGCGGCCAACACAGATACGCAGTATTTT
J: TRBJ2-3; V: TRBV5-1; D: TRBD2; size: few; CDR3: CASSSAGGREGTQYF; DNA: TGCGCCAGCAGCTCCGCGGGGGGCCGGGAAGGTACGCAGTATTTT
J: TRBJ2-3; V: TRBV2; D: NA; size: NA; CDR3: CASSPPADTQYF; DNA: TGTGCCAGCAGTCCTCCAGCAGATACGCAGTATTTT
J: TRBJ2-3; V: TRBV29-1; D: NA; size: many; CDR3: CSVVAGGGADTQYF; DNA: TGCAGCGTTGTTGCCGGGGGTGGCGCAGATACGCAGTATTTT
J: TRBJ2-1; V: TRBV12-3/TRBV12-4; D: NA; size: few; CDR3: CASSLALGDHEQFF; DNA: TGTGCCAGCAGTTTAGCGCTCGGAGACCATGAGCAGTTCTTC
J: TRBJ2-2; V: TRBV6-5; D: TRBD2; size: many; CDR3: CASSPSVAGVKSGELFF; DNA: TGTGCCAGCAGTCCCTCTGTAGCGGGAGTTAAGTCCGGGGAGCTGTTTTTT
J: TRBJ1-1; V: TRBV5-4; D: NA; size: NA; CDR3: CASSQDSTTEAFF; DNA: TGTGCCAGCAGCCAAGACAGCACCACTGAAGCTTTCTTT
J: TRBJ2-7; V: TRBV12-3/TRBV12-4; D: NA; size: NA; CDR3: CATRTVNSYEQYF; DNA: TGTGCCACCAGGACAGTGAACTCCTACGAGCAGTACTTC
J: TRBJ1-3; V: TRBV19; D: NA; size: NA; CDR3: CASSALPGNTGNTIYF; DNA: TGTGCCAGTAGTGCTCTCCCAGGGAACACTGGAAACACCATATATTTT
J: TRBJ2-3; V: TRBV4-2; D: TRBD2; size: many; CDR3: CASSQDPPGGGFADTQYF; DNA: TGTGCCAGCAGCCAAGATCCCCCCGGGGGGGGCTTCGCAGATACGCAGTATTTT
J: TRBJ1-2; V: TRBV4-1; D: NA; size: once; CDR3: CASSQENTPSYYGYTF; DNA: TGCGCCAGCAGCCAAGAGAATACCCCCTCTTACTATGGCTACACCTTC
J: TRBJ2-7; V: TRBV7-9; D: TRBD1; size: many; CDR3: CASSLDRGLGEQYF; DNA: TGTGCCAGCAGCTTAGACAGGGGCCTAGGCGAGCAGTACTTC
J: TRBJ1-6; V: TRBV4-2; D: NA; size: NA; CDR3: CASSHNYNSPLHF; DNA: TGTGCCAGCAGCCACAACTATAATTCACCCCTCCACTTT
J: TRBJ1-2; V: TRBV20-1; D: TRBD1; size: few; CDR3: CSALADRAKHYGYTF; DNA: TGCAGTGCTCTCGCGGACAGGGCCAAACACTATGGCTACACCTTC
J: TRBJ2-3; V: TRBV12-3/TRBV12-4; D: TRBD2; size: few; CDR3: CASSPLAGGPYTQYF; DNA: TGTGCCAGCTCTCCACTAGCGGGGGGGCCGTATACGCAGTATTTT
J: TRBJ1-2; V: TRBV29-1; D: NA; size: many; CDR3: CSVREGSYGYTF; DNA: TGCAGCGTCAGGGAGGGCTCCTATGGCTACACCTTC
J: TRBJ2-7; V: TRBV3-1; D: NA; size: few; CDR3: CASSPDAEGFLNEQYF; DNA: TGTGCCAGCAGCCCCGATGCCGAGGGGTTTTTGAACGAGCAGTACTTC
J: TRBJ2-1; V: TRBV4-3; D: TRBD2; size: few; CDR3: CASSQRRGGGRNEQFF; DNA: TGCGCCAGCAGCCAAAGACGGGGGGGCGGACGCAATGAGCAGTTCTTC
J: TRBJ2-7; V: TRBV6-5; D: TRBD1; size: many; CDR3: CASSPGGLSYEQYF; DNA: TGTGCCAGCAGCCCAGGGGGCCTCTCCTACGAGCAGTACTTC
J: TRBJ1-2; V: TRBV6-5; D: NA; size: few; CDR3: CASGGYTF; DNA: TGTGCCAGCGGGGGCTACACCTTC
J: TRBJ1-4; V: TRBV6-5; D: TRBD1; size: many; CDR3: CATKSLQGGEKLFF; DNA: TGTGCCACCAAATCGTTACAGGGGGGAGAAAAACTGTTTTTT
J: TRBJ1-1; V: TRBV6-2/TRBV6-3; D: NA; size: NA; CDR3: CASSSVSMNTEAFF; DNA: TGTGCCAGCAGTTCCGTCTCCATGAACACTGAAGCTTTCTTT
J: TRBJ1-1; V: TRBV20-1; D: TRBD1; size: NA; CDR3: CSARDYIRDSEAFF; DNA: TGCAGTGCTAGAGATTATATCCGGGACAGTGAAGCTTTCTTT
J: TRBJ1-5; V: TRBV28; D: NA; size: many; CDR3: CASSLVGENSNQPQHF; DNA: TGTGCCAGCAGTTTAGTCGGGGAGAATAGCAATCAGCCCCAGCATTTT
J: TRBJ2-1; V: TRBV2; D: NA; size: NA; CDR3: CASSSSLARNEQFF; DNA: TGTGCCAGCTCTTCGTCGCTAGCTCGTAATGAGCAGTTCTTC
J: TRBJ1-4; V: TRBV7-9; D: NA; size: few; CDR3: CASSLNLEKLFF; DNA: TGTGCCAGCAGCTTAAATCTGGAAAAACTGTTTTTT
J: TRBJ2-4; V: TRBV4-3; D: NA; size: many; CDR3: CASSHGLAKNIQYF; DNA: TGCGCCAGCAGCCATGGGCTAGCCAAAAACATTCAGTACTTC
J: TRBJ2-3; V: TRBV28; D: TRBD2; size: few; CDR3: CASSHLTSGSTDTQYF; DNA: TGTGCCAGCAGCCATTTGACTAGCGGAAGCACAGATACGCAGTATTTT
J: TRBJ2-1; V: TRBV12-3/TRBV12-4; D: NA; size: many; CDR3: CASSRGRGEQFF; DNA: TGTGCCAGCAGCCGGGGGCGAGGTGAGCAGTTCTTC
J: TRBJ1-5; V: TRBV6-5; D: NA; size: few; CDR3: CASSYDGDQPQHF; DNA: TGTGCCAGCAGTTACGATGGGGATCAGCCCCAGCATTTT
J: TRBJ1-5; V: TRBV6-2/TRBV6-3; D: NA; size: NA; CDR3: CASSPLDGYNQPQHF; DNA: TGTGCCAGCAGCCCACTGGACGGGTACAATCAGCCCCAGCATTTT
J: TRBJ2-2; V: TRBV28; D: NA; size: NA; CDR3: CASSPVRLRGANTGELFF; DNA: TGTGCCAGCAGCCCCGTTCGTTTGAGGGGAGCGAACACCGGGGAGCTGTTTTTT
J: TRBJ2-5; V: TRBV6-5; D: NA; size: few; CDR3: CASGSRVGGRETQYF; DNA: TGTGCCAGCGGGTCCAGGGTCGGTGGCCGAGAGACCCAGTACTTC
J: TRBJ2-7; V: TRBV14; D: TRBD1; size: NA; CDR3: CASSQNPTGVYEQYF; DNA: TGTGCCAGCAGCCAGAACCCGACAGGGGTGTACGAGCAGTACTTC
J: TRBJ1-6; V: TRBV6-1; D: NA; size: few; CDR3: CASSEVEGRNSPLHF; DNA: TGTGCCAGCAGTGAAGTGGAGGGGAGGAATTCACCCCTCCACTTT
J: TRBJ2-3; V: TRBV25-1; D: NA; size: many; CDR3: CASSPQGPRTDTQYF; DNA: TGTGCCAGCAGTCCACAGGGACCCCGCACAGATACGCAGTATTTT
J: TRBJ1-1; V: TRBV24-1; D: NA; size: many; CDR3: CATRSGHNTEAFF; DNA: TGTGCCACTCGTTCAGGGCACAACACTGAAGCTTTCTTT
J: TRBJ2-3; V: TRBV4-2; D: NA; size: many; CDR3: CASSQARQASTDTQYF; DNA: TGTGCCAGCAGCCAGGCCAGACAGGCCAGCACAGATACGCAGTATTTT
J: TRBJ2-5; V: TRBV12-5; D: NA; size: few; CDR3: CASGFWTAQETQYF; DNA: TGTGCTAGTGGTTTCTGGACGGCACAAGAGACCCAGTACTTC
J: TRBJ2-7; V: TRBV7-9; D: TRBD1; size: many; CDR3: CASSLTGGHEQYF; DNA: TGTGCCAGCAGCCTAACAGGGGGGCACGAGCAGTACTTC
J: TRBJ2-4; V: TRBV28; D: NA; size: NA; CDR3: CASSLGGAIGLTIQYF; DNA: TGTGCCAGCAGTTTAGGGGGGGCTATTGGGTTGACTATTCAGTACTTC
J: TRBJ2-7; V: TRBV7-9; D: NA; size: NA; CDR3: CASSLGASPYEQYF; DNA: TGTGCCAGCAGCTTAGGGGCCAGCCCCTACGAGCAGTACTTC
J: TRBJ2-7; V: TRBV5-1; D: NA; size: many; CDR3: CASSVAGPSYEQYF; DNA: TGCGCCAGCAGCGTAGCCGGCCCTTCCTACGAGCAGTACTTC
J: TRBJ2-5; V: TRBV12-5; D: TRBD2; size: NA; CDR3: CASGPGGQETQYF; DNA: TGTGCTAGTGGCCCGGGGGGGCAAGAGACCCAGTACTTC
J: TRBJ1-2; V: TRBV29-1; D: TRBD1; size: NA; CDR3: CSVDSQPGGGYGYTF; DNA: TGCAGCGTTGATTCACAGCCAGGGGGCGGCTATGGCTACACCTTC
J: TRBJ2-3; V: TRBV6-5; D: TRBD2; size: few; CDR3: CASSSPGASGSDTQYF; DNA: TGTGCCAGCAGCTCCCCTGGGGCTAGCGGGTCAGATACGCAGTATTTT